This TCR beta chain originates from a study of PD-L1 blockade in urothelial cancer. Broader study findings: Larger 3-week expansion of tumor-associated blood clones was seen in durable-benefit patients.

This clone appeared once. Its cognate antigen is unknown. Germline V gene lookup returns CDR1 MDHEN and CDR2 SYDVKM. Trimming pared 6 bases from V and 1 base from J, leaving 10 bases between. The CDR3 consists of 13 residues. TCRdb's table, derived via immunoSEQ multiplex PCR, lists solely in-frame clones and lacks some. Of 49,000 or so clones listed, less than 85% are singletons. Indicated time point: pretreatment peripheral blood. Patients' cancers were locally advanced or metastatic urothelial carcinomas. V and J are TRBV28 and TRBJ2-7; possible D gene TRBD2, 6 bases. The material sequenced was PBMCs, taken around atezolizumab (anti-PD-L1) treatment. The receptor was derived from a man in his 70s with urothelial cancer. The CDR3: CASRGGGSYEQYF. The CDR3 bases are TGTGCCAGCAGGGGGGGTGGGTCCTACGAGCAGTACTTC.